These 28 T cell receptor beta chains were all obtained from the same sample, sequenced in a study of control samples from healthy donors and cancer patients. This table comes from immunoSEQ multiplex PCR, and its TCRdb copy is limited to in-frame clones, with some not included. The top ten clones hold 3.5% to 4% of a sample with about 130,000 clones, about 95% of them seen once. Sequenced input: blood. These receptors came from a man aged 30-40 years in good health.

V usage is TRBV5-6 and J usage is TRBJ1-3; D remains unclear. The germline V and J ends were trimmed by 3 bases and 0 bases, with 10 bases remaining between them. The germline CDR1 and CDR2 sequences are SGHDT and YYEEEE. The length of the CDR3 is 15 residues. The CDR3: CASSSLAGSGNTIYF. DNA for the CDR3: TGTGCCAGCAGCTCTCTGGCGGGCTCTGGAAACACCATATATTTT.

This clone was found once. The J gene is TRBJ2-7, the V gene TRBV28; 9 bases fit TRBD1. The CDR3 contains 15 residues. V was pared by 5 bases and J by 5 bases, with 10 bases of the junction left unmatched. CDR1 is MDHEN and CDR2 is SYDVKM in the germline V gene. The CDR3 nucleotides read TGTGCCAGCAGTCAACCCATTGGGACAGGGAACGAGCAGTACTTC. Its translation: CASSQPIGTGNEQYF.

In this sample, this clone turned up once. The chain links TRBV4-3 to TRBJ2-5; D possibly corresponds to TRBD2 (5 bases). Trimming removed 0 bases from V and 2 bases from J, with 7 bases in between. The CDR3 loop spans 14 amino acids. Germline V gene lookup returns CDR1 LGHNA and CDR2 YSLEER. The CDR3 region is CASSQEEGQETQYF. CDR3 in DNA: TGCGCCAGCAGCCAAGAAGAGGGACAAGAGACCCAGTACTTC.

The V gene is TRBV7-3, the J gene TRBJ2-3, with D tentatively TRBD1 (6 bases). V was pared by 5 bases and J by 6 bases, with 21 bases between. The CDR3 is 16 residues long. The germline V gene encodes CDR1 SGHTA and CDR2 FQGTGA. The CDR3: CASSQGGRFPGDTQYF. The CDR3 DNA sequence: TGTGCCAGCAGCCAAGGGGGTCGATTCCCTGGGGATACGCAGTATTTT.

The chain's CDR3 is CASSFVSEKLFF. The CDR3 region has the DNA TGTGCCAGCAGTTTCGTGTCTGAAAAACTGTTTTTT. The chain has TRBV28 and TRBJ1-4; D gene unclear. The CDR3 runs to 12 residues. V shed 3 bases and J shed 7 bases, with 6 bases lying between them. The germline CDR1 and CDR2 sequences are MDHEN and SYDVKM.

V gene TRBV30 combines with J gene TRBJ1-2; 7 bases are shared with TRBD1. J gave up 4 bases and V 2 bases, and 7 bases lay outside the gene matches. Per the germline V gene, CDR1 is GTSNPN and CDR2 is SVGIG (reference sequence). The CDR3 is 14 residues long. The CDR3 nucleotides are TGTGCCTGGAGTACAGGGGTGTATCTCTATGGCTACACCTTC. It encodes CAWSTGVYLYGYTF.

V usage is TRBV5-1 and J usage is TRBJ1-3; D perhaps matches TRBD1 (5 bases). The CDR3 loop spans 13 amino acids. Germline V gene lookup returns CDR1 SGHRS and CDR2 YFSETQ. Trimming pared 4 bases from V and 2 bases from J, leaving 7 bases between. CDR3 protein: CASSPGAGNTIYF. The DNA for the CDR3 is TGCGCCAGCAGCCCGGGGGCTGGAAACACCATATATTTT.

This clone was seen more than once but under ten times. The CDR3 region is CASSAGTSGGPSTDTQYF. The CDR3 nucleotides read TGTGCCAGCAGCGCCGGGACTAGCGGGGGGCCCAGCACAGATACGCAGTATTTT. This chain connects TRBV9 to TRBJ2-3, with 15 nucleotides matching TRBD2. CDR3 length: 18 residues. Germline CDR1 SGDLS, CDR2 YYNGEE. The V and J ends lost 3 bases and 0 bases, in that order; junction bases with no gene match: 5.

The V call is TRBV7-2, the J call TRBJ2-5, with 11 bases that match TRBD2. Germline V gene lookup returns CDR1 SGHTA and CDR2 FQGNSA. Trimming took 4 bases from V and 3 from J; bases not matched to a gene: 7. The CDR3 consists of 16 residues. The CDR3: CASSSDAGLAEETQYF. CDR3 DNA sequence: TGTGCCAGCAGCTCGGATGCGGGACTAGCGGAAGAGACCCAGTACTTC.

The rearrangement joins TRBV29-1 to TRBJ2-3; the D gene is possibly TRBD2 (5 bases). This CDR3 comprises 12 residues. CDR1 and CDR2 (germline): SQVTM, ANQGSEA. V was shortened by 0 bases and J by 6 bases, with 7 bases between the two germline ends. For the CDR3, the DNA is TGCAGCGTTGAAGATCCGGGGGATACGCAGTATTTT. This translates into CSVEDPGDTQYF.

Here the CDR3 reads CASSLATGMETQYF. CDR3 coding DNA: TGTGCCAGCAGCTTAGCGACAGGGATGGAGACCCAGTACTTC. This chain joins TRBV7-9 and TRBJ2-5; TRBD1 matches 7 bases. Losses at the gene ends were 0 bases for V and 5 bases for J; bases not matched to a gene: 3. Germline V gives CDR1 SEHNR, CDR2 FQNEAQ (reference sequence). There are 14 residues in the CDR3. The entire variable domain, with the rest obtained from reference TRBV7-9 and TRBJ2-5, is as follows: DTGVSQNPRHKITKRGQNVTFRCDPISEHNRLYWYRQTLGQGPEFLTYFQNEAQLEKSRLLSDRFSAERPKGSFSTLEIQRTEQGDSAMYLCASSLATGMETQYFGPGTRLLVL.

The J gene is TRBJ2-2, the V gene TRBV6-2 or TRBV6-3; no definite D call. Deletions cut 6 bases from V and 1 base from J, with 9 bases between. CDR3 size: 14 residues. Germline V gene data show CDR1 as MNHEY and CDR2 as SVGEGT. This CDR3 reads CASSQGRNTGELFF. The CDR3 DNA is TGTGCCAGCAGCCAAGGACGGAACACCGGGGAGCTGTTTTTT.

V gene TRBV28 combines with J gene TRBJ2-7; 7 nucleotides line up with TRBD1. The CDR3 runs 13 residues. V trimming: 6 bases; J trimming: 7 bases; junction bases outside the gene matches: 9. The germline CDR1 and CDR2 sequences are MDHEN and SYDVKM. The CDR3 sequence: CASSLTGSSEQYF. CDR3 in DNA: TGTGCCAGCAGCCTGACAGGGTCATCGGAGCAGTACTTC.

The CDR3 is CAWSPKGPGQGSPGTMNTEAFF. CDR3 bases: TGTGCCTGGAGTCCCAAGGGTCCGGGACAGGGGTCACCGGGGACCATGAACACTGAAGCTTTCTTT. J is TRBJ1-1 and V is TRBV30, with TRBD1 identical over 10 bases. The trim removed 2 bases at V and 0 bases at J, leaving 24 bases unmatched. The CDR3 spans 22 residues. Germline V gives CDR1 GTSNPN, CDR2 SVGIG (reference sequence). The whole variable domain, remainder taken from reference TRBV30 and TRBJ1-1, is SQTIHQWPATLVQPVGSPLSLECTVEGTSNPNLYWYRQAAGRGLQLLFYSVGIGQISSEVPQNLSASRPQDRQFILSSKKLLLSDSGFYLCAWSPKGPGQGSPGTMNTEAFFGQGTRLTVV.

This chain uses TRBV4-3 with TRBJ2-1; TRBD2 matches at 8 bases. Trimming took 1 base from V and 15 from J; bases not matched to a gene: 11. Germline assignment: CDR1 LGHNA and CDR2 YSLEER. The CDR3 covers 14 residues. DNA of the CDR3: TGCGCCAGCAGCCAAGGGAGTAGCGGGGCGGCTGTGTTCTTC. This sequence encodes CASSQGSSGAAVFF.

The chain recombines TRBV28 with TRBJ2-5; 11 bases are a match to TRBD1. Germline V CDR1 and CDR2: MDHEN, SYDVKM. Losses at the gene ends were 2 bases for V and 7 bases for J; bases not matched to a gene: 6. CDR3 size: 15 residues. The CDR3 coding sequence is TGTGCCAGCAGTTTAGGGGACAGGGGGATGTTGACCCAGTACTTC. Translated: CASSLGDRGMLTQYF.

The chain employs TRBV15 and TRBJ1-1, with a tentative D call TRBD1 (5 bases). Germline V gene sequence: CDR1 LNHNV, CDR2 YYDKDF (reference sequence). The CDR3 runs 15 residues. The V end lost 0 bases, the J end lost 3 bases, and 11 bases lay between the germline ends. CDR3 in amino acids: CATSREEGRDTEAFF. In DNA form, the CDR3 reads TGTGCCACCAGCAGAGAGGAGGGGAGGGACACTGAAGCTTTCTTT. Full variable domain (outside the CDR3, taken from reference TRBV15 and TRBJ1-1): DAMVIQNPRYQVTQFGKPVTLSCSQTLNHNVMYWYQQKSSQAPKLLFHYYDKDFNNEADTPDNFQSRRPNTSFCFLDIRSPGLGDTAMYLCATSREEGRDTEAFFGQGTRLTVV.

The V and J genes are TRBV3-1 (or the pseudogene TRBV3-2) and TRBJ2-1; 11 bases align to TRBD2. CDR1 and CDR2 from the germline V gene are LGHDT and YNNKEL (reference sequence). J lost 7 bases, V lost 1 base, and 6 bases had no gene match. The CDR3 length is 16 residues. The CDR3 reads CASSQGVAGGMNEQFF. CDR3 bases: TGTGCCAGCAGCCAAGGCGTAGCGGGGGGGATGAATGAGCAGTTCTTC.

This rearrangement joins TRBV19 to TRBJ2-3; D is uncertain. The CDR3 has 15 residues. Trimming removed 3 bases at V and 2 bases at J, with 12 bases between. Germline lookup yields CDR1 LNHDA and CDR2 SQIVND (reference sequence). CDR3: CASSIVSATTDTQYF. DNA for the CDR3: TGTGCCAGTAGTATCGTGAGCGCAACCACAGATACGCAGTATTTT.

The CDR3 sequence is CASRLAVKQETQYF. CDR3 DNA sequence: TGTGCCAGCCGACTAGCGGTGAAACAAGAGACCCAGTACTTC. This rearrangement joins TRBV28 to TRBJ2-5; 9 bases map to TRBD2. Trimming removed 8 bases from V and 2 bases from J; junction bases left unmatched: 6. CDR3 length: 14 residues. Germline V gives CDR1 MDHEN, CDR2 SYDVKM. Variable domain in full (rest from reference TRBV28 and TRBJ2-5): DVKVTQSSRYLVKRTGEKVFLECVQDMDHENMFWYRQDPGLGLRLIYFSYDVKMKEKGDIPEGYSVSREKKERFSLILESASTNQTSMYLCASRLAVKQETQYFGPGTRLLVL.

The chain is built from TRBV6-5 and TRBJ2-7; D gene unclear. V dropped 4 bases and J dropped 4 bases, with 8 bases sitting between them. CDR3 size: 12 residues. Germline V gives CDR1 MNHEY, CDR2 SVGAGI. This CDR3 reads CASSFDRYEQYF. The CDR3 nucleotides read TGTGCCAGCAGTTTTGATCGGTACGAGCAGTACTTC.

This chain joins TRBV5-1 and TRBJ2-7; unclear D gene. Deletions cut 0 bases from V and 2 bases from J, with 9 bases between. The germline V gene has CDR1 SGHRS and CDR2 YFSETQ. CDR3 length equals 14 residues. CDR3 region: CASSLGVVAYEQYF. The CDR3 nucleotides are TGCGCCAGCAGCTTGGGGGTTGTGGCCTACGAGCAGTACTTC.

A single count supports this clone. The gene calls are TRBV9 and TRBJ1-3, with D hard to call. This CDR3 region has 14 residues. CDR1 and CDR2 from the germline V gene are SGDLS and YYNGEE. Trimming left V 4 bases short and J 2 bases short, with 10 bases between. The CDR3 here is CASSPAGTGNTIYF. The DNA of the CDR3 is TGTGCCAGCAGCCCCGCGGGTACTGGAAACACCATATATTTT.

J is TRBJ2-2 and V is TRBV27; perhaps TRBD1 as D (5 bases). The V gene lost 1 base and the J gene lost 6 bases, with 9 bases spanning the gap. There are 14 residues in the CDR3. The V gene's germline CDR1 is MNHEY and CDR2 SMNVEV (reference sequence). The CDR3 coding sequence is TGTGCCAGCAGTTTATTAGGGGTCGCCGGGGAGCTGTTTTTT. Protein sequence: CASSLLGVAGELFF.

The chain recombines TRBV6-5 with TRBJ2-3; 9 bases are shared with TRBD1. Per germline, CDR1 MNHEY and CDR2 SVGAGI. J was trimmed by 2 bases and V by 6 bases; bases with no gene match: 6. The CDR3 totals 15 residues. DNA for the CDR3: TGTGCCAGCAGGTCCGGGACAGGGTACACAGATACGCAGTATTTT. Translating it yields CASRSGTGYTDTQYF.

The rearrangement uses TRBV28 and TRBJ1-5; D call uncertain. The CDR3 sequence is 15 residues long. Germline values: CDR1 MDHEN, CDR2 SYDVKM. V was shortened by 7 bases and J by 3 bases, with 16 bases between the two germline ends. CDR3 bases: TGTGCCAGCACCCCTTTCGGCAGAGTCAATCAGCCCCAGCATTTT. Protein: CASTPFGRVNQPQHF.

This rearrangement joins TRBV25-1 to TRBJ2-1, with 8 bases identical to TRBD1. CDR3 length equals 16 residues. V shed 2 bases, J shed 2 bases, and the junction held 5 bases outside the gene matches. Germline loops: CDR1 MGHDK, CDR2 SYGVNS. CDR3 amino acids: CASSEPRDRPYNEQFF. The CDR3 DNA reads TGTGCCAGCAGTGAACCCCGGGACAGGCCCTACAATGAGCAGTTCTTC.

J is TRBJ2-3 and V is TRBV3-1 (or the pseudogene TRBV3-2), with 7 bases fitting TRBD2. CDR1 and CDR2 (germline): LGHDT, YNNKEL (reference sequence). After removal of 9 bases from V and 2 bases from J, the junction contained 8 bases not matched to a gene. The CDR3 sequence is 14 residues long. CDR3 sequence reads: CARKVGGVTDTQYF. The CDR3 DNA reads TGTGCCAGAAAAGTGGGGGGGGTCACAGATACGCAGTATTTT.